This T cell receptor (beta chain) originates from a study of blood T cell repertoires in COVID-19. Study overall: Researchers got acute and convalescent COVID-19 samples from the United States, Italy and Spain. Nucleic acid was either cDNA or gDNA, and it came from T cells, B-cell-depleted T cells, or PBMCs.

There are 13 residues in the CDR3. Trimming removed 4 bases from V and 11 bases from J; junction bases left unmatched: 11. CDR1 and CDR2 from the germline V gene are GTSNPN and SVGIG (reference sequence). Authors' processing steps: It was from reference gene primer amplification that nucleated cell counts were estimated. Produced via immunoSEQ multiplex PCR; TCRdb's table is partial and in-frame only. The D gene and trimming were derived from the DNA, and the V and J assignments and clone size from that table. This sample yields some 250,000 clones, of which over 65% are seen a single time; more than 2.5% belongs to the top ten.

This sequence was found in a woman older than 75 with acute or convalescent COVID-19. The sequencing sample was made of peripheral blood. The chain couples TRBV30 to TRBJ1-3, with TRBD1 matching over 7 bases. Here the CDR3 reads CAWKLEGRGAIYF. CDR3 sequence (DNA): TGTGCCTGGAAATTGGAGGGCAGGGGGGCCATATATTTT. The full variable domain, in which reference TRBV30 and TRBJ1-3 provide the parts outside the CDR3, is SQTIHQWPATLVQPVGSPLSLECTVEGTSNPNLYWYRQAAGRGLQLLFYSVGIGQISSEVPQNLSASRPQDRQFILSSKKLLLSDSGFYLCAWKLEGRGAIYFGEGSWLTVV.